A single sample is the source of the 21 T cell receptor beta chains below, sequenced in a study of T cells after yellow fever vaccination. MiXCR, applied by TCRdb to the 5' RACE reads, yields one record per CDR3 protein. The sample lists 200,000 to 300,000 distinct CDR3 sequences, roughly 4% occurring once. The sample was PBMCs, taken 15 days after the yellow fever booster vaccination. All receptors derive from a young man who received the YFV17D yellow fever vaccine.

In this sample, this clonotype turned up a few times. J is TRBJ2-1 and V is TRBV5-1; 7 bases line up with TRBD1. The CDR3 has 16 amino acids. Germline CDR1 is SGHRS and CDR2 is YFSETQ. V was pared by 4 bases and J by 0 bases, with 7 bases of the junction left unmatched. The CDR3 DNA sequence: TGCGCCAGCAGCGACTTACAGGGGTTCTCCTACAATGAGCAGTTCTTC. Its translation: CASSDLQGFSYNEQFF.

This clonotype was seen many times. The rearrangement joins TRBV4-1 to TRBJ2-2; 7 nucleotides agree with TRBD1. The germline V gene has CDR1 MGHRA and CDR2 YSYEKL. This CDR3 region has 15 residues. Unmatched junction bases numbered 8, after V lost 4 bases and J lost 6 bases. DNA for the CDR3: TGCGCCAGCAGCCGCCTACCTCAGGGGGCCGGGGAGCTGTTTTTT. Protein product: CASSRLPQGAGELFF.

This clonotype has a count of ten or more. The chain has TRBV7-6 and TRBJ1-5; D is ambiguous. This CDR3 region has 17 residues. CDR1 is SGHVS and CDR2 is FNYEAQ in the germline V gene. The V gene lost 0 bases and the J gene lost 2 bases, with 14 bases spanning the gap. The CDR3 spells CASSLAVGQEGNQPQHF. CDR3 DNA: TGTGCCAGCAGCTTAGCGGTAGGGCAGGAGGGCAATCAGCCCCAGCATTTT.

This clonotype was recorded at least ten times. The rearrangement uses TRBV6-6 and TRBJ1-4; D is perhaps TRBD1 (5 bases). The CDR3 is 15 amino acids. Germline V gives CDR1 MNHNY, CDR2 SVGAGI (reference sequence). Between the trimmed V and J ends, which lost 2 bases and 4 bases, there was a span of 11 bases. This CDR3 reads CASSYHGTDNEKLFF. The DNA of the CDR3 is TGTGCCAGCAGTTACCACGGGACGGATAATGAAAAACTGTTTTTT.

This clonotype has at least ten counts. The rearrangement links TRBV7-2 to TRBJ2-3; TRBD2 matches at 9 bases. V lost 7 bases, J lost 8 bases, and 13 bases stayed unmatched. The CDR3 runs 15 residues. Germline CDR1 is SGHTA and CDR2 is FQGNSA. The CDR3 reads CASTSRGGVQATQYF. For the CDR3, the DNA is TGTGCCAGCACCTCACGCGGGGGGGTGCAAGCTACGCAGTATTTT.

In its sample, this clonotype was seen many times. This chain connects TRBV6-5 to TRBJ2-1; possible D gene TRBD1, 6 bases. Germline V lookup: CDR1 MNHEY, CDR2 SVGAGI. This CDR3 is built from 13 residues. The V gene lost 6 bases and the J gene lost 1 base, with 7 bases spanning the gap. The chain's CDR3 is CASRDRSYNEQFF. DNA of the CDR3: TGTGCCAGCAGAGACAGGTCCTACAATGAGCAGTTCTTC.

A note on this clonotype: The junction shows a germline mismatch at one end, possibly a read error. The CDR3 DNA reads TGTGCCAGCAGCTTAGGATCCAACACACATACGGAGTATTTT. Translating gives CASSLGSNTHTEYF. This rearrangement joins TRBV11-1 to TRBJ2-3; D unclear. Germline V gene data show CDR1 as SGHAT and CDR2 as FQDESV (reference sequence). The CDR3 is 14 residues long.

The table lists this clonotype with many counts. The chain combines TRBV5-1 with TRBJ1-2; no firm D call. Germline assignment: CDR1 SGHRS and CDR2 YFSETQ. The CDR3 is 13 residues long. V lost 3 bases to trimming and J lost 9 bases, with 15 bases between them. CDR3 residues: CASSSDYPGSYTF. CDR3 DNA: TGCGCCAGCAGCTCCGATTACCCGGGGAGCTACACCTTC.

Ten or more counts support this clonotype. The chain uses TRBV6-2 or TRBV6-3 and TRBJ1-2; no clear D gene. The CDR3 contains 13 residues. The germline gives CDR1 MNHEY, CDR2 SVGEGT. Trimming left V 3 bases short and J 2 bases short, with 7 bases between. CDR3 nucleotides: TGTGCCAGCAGTTATCCCGCAAACTATGGCTACACCTTC. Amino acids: CASSYPANYGYTF.

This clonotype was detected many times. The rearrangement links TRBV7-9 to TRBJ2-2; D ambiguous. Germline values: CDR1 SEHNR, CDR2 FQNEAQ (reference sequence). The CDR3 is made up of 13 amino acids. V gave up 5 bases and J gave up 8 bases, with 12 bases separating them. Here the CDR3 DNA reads TGTGCCAGCAGCGCACGAGGATCAGGGGAGCTGTTTTTT. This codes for CASSARGSGELFF.

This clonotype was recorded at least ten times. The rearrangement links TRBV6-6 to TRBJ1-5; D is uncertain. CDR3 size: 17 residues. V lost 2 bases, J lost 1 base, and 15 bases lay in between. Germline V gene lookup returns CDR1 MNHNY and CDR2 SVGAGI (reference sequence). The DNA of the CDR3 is TGTGCCAGCAGTTACCCCCAAGGTGTGAGGAGCAATCAGCCCCAGCATTTT. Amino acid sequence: CASSYPQGVRSNQPQHF.

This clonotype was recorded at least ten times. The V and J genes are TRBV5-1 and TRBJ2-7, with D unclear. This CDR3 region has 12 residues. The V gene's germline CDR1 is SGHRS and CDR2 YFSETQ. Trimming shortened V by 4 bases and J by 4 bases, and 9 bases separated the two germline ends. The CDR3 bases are TGCGCCAGCAGCACAACAGCATACGAGCAGTACTTC. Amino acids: CASSTTAYEQYF. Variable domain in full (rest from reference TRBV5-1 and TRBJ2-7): KAGVTQTPRYLIKTRGQQVTLSCSPISGHRSVSWYQQTPGQGLQFLFEYFSETQRNKGNFPGRFSGRQFSNSRSEMNVSTLELGDSALYLCASSTTAYEQYFGPGTRLTVT.

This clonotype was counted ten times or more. In DNA, the CDR3 is TGCAGCGTTGAAGATCGTGGGGGGGGGAGGCAGTTCTTC. Translating it yields CSVEDRGGGRQFF. V usage is TRBV29-1 and J usage is TRBJ2-1; 7 bases line up with TRBD2. CDR1 and CDR2 from the germline V gene are SQVTM and ANQGSEA. V lost 0 bases and J lost 12; bases outside the gene matches: 8. The CDR3 has 13 residues.

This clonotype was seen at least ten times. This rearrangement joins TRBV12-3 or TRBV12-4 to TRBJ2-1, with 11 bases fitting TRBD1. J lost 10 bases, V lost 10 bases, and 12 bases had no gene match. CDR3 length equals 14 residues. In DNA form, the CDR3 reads TGTGCCACGGTTGGCGGGACAGGGGGAGTAGAGCAGTTCTTC. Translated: CATVGGTGGVEQFF.

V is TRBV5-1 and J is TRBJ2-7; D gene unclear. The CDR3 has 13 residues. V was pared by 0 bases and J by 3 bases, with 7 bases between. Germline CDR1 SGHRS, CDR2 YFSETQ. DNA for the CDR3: TGCGCCAGCAGCTTGGTGGGCGGCTACGAGCAGTACGTC. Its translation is CASSLVGGYEQYV.

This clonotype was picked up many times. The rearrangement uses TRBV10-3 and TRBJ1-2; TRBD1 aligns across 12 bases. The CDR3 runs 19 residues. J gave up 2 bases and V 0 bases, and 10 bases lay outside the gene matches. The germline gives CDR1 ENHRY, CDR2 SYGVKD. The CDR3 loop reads CAISESFGGQGAWNYGYTF. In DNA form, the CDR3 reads TGTGCCATCAGTGAGTCATTCGGGGGACAGGGGGCCTGGAACTATGGCTACACCTTC.

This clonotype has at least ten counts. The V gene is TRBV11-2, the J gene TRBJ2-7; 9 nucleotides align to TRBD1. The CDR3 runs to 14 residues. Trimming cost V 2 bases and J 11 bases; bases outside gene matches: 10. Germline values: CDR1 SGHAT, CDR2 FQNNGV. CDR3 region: CASSLISPTGGKYF. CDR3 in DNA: TGTGCCAGCAGCTTAATCTCTCCGACAGGGGGAAAGTACTTC.

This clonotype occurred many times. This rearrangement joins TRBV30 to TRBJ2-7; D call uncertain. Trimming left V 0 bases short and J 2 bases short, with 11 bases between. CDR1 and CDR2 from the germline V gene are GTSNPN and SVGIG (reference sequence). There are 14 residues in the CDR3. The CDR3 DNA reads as TGTGCCTGGAGTGTACGTGGTCCCCCCTACGAGCAGTACTTC. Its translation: CAWSVRGPPYEQYF.

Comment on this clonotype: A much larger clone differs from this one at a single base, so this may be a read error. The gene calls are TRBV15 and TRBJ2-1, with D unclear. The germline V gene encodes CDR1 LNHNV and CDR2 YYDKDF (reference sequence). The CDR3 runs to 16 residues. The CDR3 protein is CATSRPPGLSYTEQFF. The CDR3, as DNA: TGTGCCACCAGCAGGCCCCCCGGGCTCTCCTACACTGAGCAGTTCTTC.

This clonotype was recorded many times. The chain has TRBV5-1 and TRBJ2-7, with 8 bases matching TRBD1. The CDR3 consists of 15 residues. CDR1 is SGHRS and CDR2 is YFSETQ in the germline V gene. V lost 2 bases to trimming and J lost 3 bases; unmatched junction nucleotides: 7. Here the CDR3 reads CASSLHKDRVYEQYF. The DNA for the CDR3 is TGCGCCAGCAGCTTACACAAGGACAGGGTCTACGAGCAGTACTTC.

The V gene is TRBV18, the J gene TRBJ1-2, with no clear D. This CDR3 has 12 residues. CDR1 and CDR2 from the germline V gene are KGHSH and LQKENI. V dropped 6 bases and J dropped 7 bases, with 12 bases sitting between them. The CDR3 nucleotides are TGTGCCAGCTCTATGGTGGATTTTGGCTACACCTTC. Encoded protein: CASSMVDFGYTF.